This TCR beta chain was retrieved from a study of PD-1 blockade in classical Hodgkin lymphoma. Germline V gives CDR1 SQVTM, CDR2 ANQGSEA. Trimming took 7 bases from V and 4 from J; bases not matched to a gene: 9. The CDR3 loop spans 13 amino acids. Turning to this clone: Its antigen is undetermined.

Each of the patients experienced relapse following autologous stem cell transplantation, and their brentuximab vedotin exposure differed. Some clones are missing from TCRdb's copy, which holds only in-frame ones; the method was immunoSEQ multiplex PCR. The top ten hold about 2.7% of the sample, which has approximately 90,000 clones, around nine tenths seen once. Study-wide results and caveats: While CD8+ TCR diversity did not rise significantly by C4D1, CD4+ TCR diversity did.

The sample here was peripheral blood mononuclear cells (PBMCs), taken before the second cycle of nivolumab. V usage is TRBV29-1 and J usage is TRBJ1-2; TRBD1 agrees at 7 bases. The TCR comes from a human donor with classical Hodgkin lymphoma. CDR3 region: CSADPNRGYGYTF. The CDR3 DNA reads TGCAGCGCGGACCCCAACAGGGGCTATGGCTACACCTTC.